These 23 T cell receptor beta chains were sequenced from one sample in a study of CD8+ T cells in alopecia areata. Following RNA extraction, reverse transcription yielded cDNA that acted as the sequencing template. The repertoire was sequenced with immunoSEQ multiplex PCR; TCRdb's copy has only in-frame clones and lacks some. The sample lists more than 90,000 clones, roughly 50% occurring once. This sample's treatment: oral pan-JAK inhibitor, 5-10 mg twice daily. Source: CD8+ T cells sorted from blood, taken at week 4, from a patient treated with tofacitinib. All receptors derive from a human donor with alopecia areata.

This clone was counted a few times. V gene TRBV19 combines with J gene TRBJ2-7; maybe TRBD2 (6 bases). Germline assignment: CDR1 LNHDA and CDR2 SQIVND (reference sequence). This CDR3 spans 14 amino acids. The V gene lost 3 bases and the J gene lost 2 bases, with 11 bases spanning the gap. This CDR3 reads CASSIYSGTYEQYF. The CDR3 coding sequence is TGTGCCAGTAGTATCTATAGCGGAACCTACGAGCAGTACTTC.

The J gene is TRBJ2-5, the V gene TRBV25-1; 8 positions agree with TRBD2. J gave up 7 bases and V 2 bases, and 6 bases lay outside the gene matches. CDR1 is MGHDK and CDR2 is SYGVNS in the germline V gene. The CDR3 covers 14 residues. For the CDR3, the DNA is TGTGCCAGCAGTGAACGGGGGGGGCCCGTGACCCAGTACTTC. It encodes CASSERGGPVTQYF.

V usage is TRBV6-1 and J usage is TRBJ1-2; 12 nucleotides line up with TRBD1. Looked up from germline, CDR1 is MNHNS and CDR2 is SASEGT. This CDR3 is 19 amino acids long. V shed 2 bases and J 8 bases; nucleotides not matched to a gene: 18. In nucleotides, the CDR3 is TGTGCCAGCAGTGAATCCGTGGGGATCTGGGGACAGGGGGCAGAGGGCTACACCTTC. It codes for CASSESVGIWGQGAEGYTF.

The J gene is TRBJ2-5, the V gene TRBV2; D gene unclear. The V end was cut by 10 bases, the J end by 5 bases, with 11 bases between. The CDR3 totals 11 residues. Germline assignment: CDR1 SNHLY and CDR2 FYNNEI. This CDR3 is CATVGWETQYF. The CDR3 bases are TGTGCCACCGTTGGGTGGGAGACCCAGTACTTC.

The CDR3 coding sequence is TGTGCCTGGAGTGTAGGCCTATCGGGAGAGGGCTACACCTTC. Amino acids: CAWSVGLSGEGYTF. This chain uses TRBV30 with TRBJ1-2; no clear D. CDR3 length: 14 amino acids. Germline lookup yields CDR1 GTSNPN and CDR2 SVGIG (reference sequence). Trimming stripped 0 bases from V and 8 bases from J, with 16 bases between. The full variable domain, in which reference TRBV30 and TRBJ1-2 provide the parts outside the CDR3, is SQTIHQWPATLVQPVGSPLSLECTVEGTSNPNLYWYRQAAGRGLQLLFYSVGIGQISSEVPQNLSASRPQDRQFILSSKKLLLSDSGFYLCAWSVGLSGEGYTFGSGTRLTVV.

This clone was seen a single time. V and J are TRBV25-1 and TRBJ1-1; D remains ambiguous. CDR3 length: 11 residues. Germline V gene sequence: CDR1 MGHDK, CDR2 SYGVNS. With 2 bases removed from V and 4 bases from J, the gap between germline ends came to 2 bases. The CDR3 here is CASSEGTEAFF. In nucleotides, the CDR3 is TGTGCCAGCAGTGAAGGCACTGAAGCTTTCTTT. The full variable domain, rest sourced from reference TRBV25-1 and TRBJ1-1, is EADIYQTPRYLVIGTGKKITLECSQTMGHDKMYWYQQDPGMELHLIHYSYGVNSTEKGDLSSESTVSRIRTEHFPLTLESARPSHTSQYLCASSEGTEAFFGQGTRLTVV.

The chain employs TRBV5-6 and TRBJ1-2; no clear D. Germline assignment: CDR1 SGHDT and CDR2 YYEEEE. V lost 4 bases, J lost 7 bases, and 17 bases lay in between. The CDR3 sequence is 14 residues long. CDR3 sequence (DNA): TGTGCCAGCAGCCCTGGGCCCGGGAATGGTGGCTACACCTTC. It encodes CASSPGPGNGGYTF.

The rearrangement uses TRBV7-9 and TRBJ2-7; unclear D gene. This CDR3 region has 14 residues. Germline V gives CDR1 SEHNR, CDR2 FQNEAQ (reference sequence). Trimming removed 5 bases at V and 3 bases at J, with 14 bases between. This chain's CDR3 is CASSPKTDDYEQYF. DNA for the CDR3: TGTGCCAGCAGCCCGAAGACGGACGACTACGAGCAGTACTTC. The variable domain in full, with the rest retrieved from reference TRBV7-9 and TRBJ2-7, is DTGVSQNPRHKITKRGQNVTFRCDPISEHNRLYWYRQTLGQGPEFLTYFQNEAQLEKSRLLSDRFSAERPKGSFSTLEIQRTEQGDSAMYLCASSPKTDDYEQYFGPGTRLTVT.

The chain employs TRBV2 and TRBJ2-7; D is ambiguous. CDR3 length: 12 residues. Trimming took off 7 bases at V and 2 bases at J, with 9 bases between the two ends. The germline V gene has CDR1 SNHLY and CDR2 FYNNEI. CDR3 protein: CASTDGAYEQYF. CDR3 nucleotides: TGTGCCAGCACCGACGGAGCCTACGAGCAGTACTTC.

The rearrangement links TRBV4-1 to TRBJ2-1, with D perhaps TRBD1 (5 bases). CDR1 and CDR2 (germline): MGHRA, YSYEKL. Trimming took 0 bases from V and 14 from J, leaving 14 bases between them. This CDR3 is built from 13 residues. CDR3: CASSQDPGRVEFF. Here the CDR3 DNA reads TGCGCCAGCAGCCAAGATCCGGGCAGGGTGGAGTTCTTC.

The chain combines TRBV29-1 with TRBJ2-3; 9 positions agree with TRBD2. Trimming at V came to 0 bases and at J to 0 bases, leaving 4 bases not matched to a gene. The CDR3 extends over 16 amino acids. CDR1 is SQVTM and CDR2 is ANQGSEA in the germline V gene. The DNA for the CDR3 is TGCAGCGTTGAAGATATAGCGGGGGCAAGCACAGATACGCAGTATTTT. This gives the protein CSVEDIAGASTDTQYF.

J is TRBJ1-1 and V is TRBV7-9; maybe TRBD1 (5 bases). Germline CDR1 is SEHNR and CDR2 is FQNEAQ (reference sequence). V lost 4 bases and J lost 2, with 11 bases in between. The CDR3 runs to 14 residues. In DNA, the CDR3 is TGTGCCAGCAGCTCAGGACAACTCAACACTGAAGCTTTCTTT. It yields the protein CASSSGQLNTEAFF.

This chain joins TRBV15 and TRBJ2-5; D possibly corresponds to TRBD2 (6 bases). This CDR3 has 14 residues. Germline CDR1 and CDR2: LNHNV and YYDKDF (reference sequence). Between the trimmed V and J ends, which lost 3 bases and 5 bases, there was a span of 13 bases. The CDR3 protein is CATSSPGEWETQYF. The CDR3, as DNA: TGTGCCACCAGCAGCCCGGGGGAGTGGGAGACCCAGTACTTC.

This rearrangement joins TRBV7-9 to TRBJ2-7, with D unresolved. Germline loops: CDR1 SEHNR, CDR2 FQNEAQ (reference sequence). V was pared by 8 bases and J by 5 bases, with 4 bases between. This CDR3 has 9 amino acids. CDR3 coding DNA: TGTGCCAGCGGGGACGAGCAGTACTTC. This codes for CASGDEQYF.

Comment on this clone: Germline and junction disagree at one end, which may indicate a read error. The rearrangement joins TRBV30 to TRBJ1-1; 9 bases line up with TRBD1. This CDR3 contains 13 residues. Germline V gene data show CDR1 as GTSNPN and CDR2 as SVGIG (reference sequence). This chain's CDR3 is CAWSPDRGTEAFF. The CDR3 bases are TGTGCCTGGAGTCCGGACAGGGGCACTGAAGCCTTCTTT.

The V call is TRBV6-6, the J call TRBJ1-6; possible D gene TRBD1, 5 bases. In germline, CDR1 is MNHNY, CDR2 SVGAGI (reference sequence). This CDR3 contains 16 residues. V dropped 0 bases and J dropped 10 bases, with 16 bases sitting between them. The CDR3 region has the DNA TGTGCCAGCAGTTACTCGAATACGGGGGAAGAATCACCCCTCCACTTT. Its protein is CASSYSNTGEESPLHF.

This clone was seen more than once but under ten times. The chain combines TRBV2 with TRBJ1-2, with D tentatively TRBD1 (5 bases). Germline-derived CDR1 and CDR2 are SNHLY and FYNNEI. Trimming removed 7 bases from V and 2 bases from J, with 17 bases in between. The CDR3 length is 15 residues. The CDR3, as DNA: TGTGCCAGCAAACGCCAGGGAGGTGCGAACTATGGCTACACCTTC. It specifies CASKRQGGANYGYTF.

V and J are TRBV30 and TRBJ2-2; D is uncertain. The CDR3 consists of 13 residues. Trimming shortened V by 4 bases and J by 0 bases, and 6 bases separated the two germline ends. Germline V lookup: CDR1 GTSNPN, CDR2 SVGIG (reference sequence). The CDR3 loop reads CAWTWTNTGELFF. The DNA for the CDR3 is TGTGCCTGGACGTGGACGAACACCGGGGAGCTGTTTTTT.

This clone was seen a few times. The V and J genes are TRBV13 and TRBJ2-7; tentative D call: TRBD1 (5 bases). Germline loops: CDR1 PRHDT, CDR2 FYEKMQ (reference sequence). Deletions cut 5 bases from V and 3 bases from J, with 11 bases between. The CDR3 spans 13 residues. The CDR3 DNA reads as TGTGCCAGCAGCCCCCAGGGAAACTACGAGCAGTACTTC. Protein sequence: CASSPQGNYEQYF.

This clone appeared a few times. The chain recombines TRBV25-1 with TRBJ1-2; D unresolved. This CDR3 comprises 11 residues. Per germline, CDR1 MGHDK and CDR2 SYGVNS. The ends were cut back, 11 bases at V and 8 bases at J, with 15 bases in the middle. The CDR3 protein is CAVDGGVGYTF. CDR3 coding DNA: TGTGCCGTAGACGGTGGGGTCGGCTACACCTTC.

This clone came up a few times. This chain connects TRBV29-1 to TRBJ1-2; 7 bases fit TRBD1. With V trimmed by 3 bases and J by 7 bases, 8 bases remained unmatched. The CDR3 length is 13 residues. Germline CDR1 is SQVTM and CDR2 is ANQGSEA. In DNA, the CDR3 is TGCAGCGTTGACAGGGGGGGAAGCGGTGGCTACACCTTC. Amino acid sequence: CSVDRGGSGGYTF.

J is TRBJ1-2 and V is TRBV30; D is ambiguous. V lost 0 bases, J lost 3 bases, and 5 bases lay in between. Per germline, CDR1 GTSNPN and CDR2 SVGIG (reference sequence). This CDR3 has 12 residues. The DNA of the CDR3 is TGTGCCTGGAGTGTAACAGACTATGGCTACACCTTC. This gives the protein CAWSVTDYGYTF.

The J gene is TRBJ1-6, the V gene TRBV29-1; no reliable D call. The CDR3 length is 12 residues. Trimming pared 0 bases from V and 14 bases from J, leaving 11 bases between. CDR1 and CDR2 from the germline V gene are SQVTM and ANQGSEA. The CDR3 loop is CSVEDRGGALHF. CDR3 nucleotides: TGCAGCGTTGAAGATCGGGGTGGGGCCCTCCACTTT.